These 21 T cell receptor beta chains share one sample of origin, sequenced in a study of control samples from healthy donors and cancer patients. Data came from immunoSEQ multiplex PCR; TCRdb stores just in-frame clones and leaves some out. Altogether approximately 80,000 clones are present, roughly 89% being singletons, with the ten largest covering 15% to 17%. Sequencing used blood. The receptors were gathered from a man aged 25 to 40 in good health.

This clone is a singleton in its sample. The V gene is TRBV3-1 (or the pseudogene TRBV3-2), the J gene TRBJ2-3; 8 bases are shared with TRBD2. Germline V lookup: CDR1 LGHDT, CDR2 YNNKEL (reference sequence). The CDR3 covers 14 residues. Trimming took 2 bases from V and 4 from J; bases not matched to a gene: 2. The CDR3 DNA sequence: TGTGCCAGCAGCCAAAGGCGGGGGGCAGATACGCAGTATTTT. Translating it yields CASSQRRGADTQYF.

The chain has TRBV11-1 and TRBJ2-1, with TRBD2 matching 15 bases. The germline gives CDR1 SGHAT, CDR2 FQDESV (reference sequence). The CDR3 runs 16 residues. Unmatched junction bases numbered 7, after V lost 5 bases and J lost 8 bases. As DNA, the CDR3 is TGTGCCAGCAGCATCCGGACTAGCGGGGGGGCTTATGAGCAGTTCTTC. Translating gives CASSIRTSGGAYEQFF. Looking up the rest from reference TRBV11-1 and TRBJ2-1 gives the full variable domain: EAEVAQSPRYKITEKSQAVAFWCDPISGHATLYWYRQILGQGPELLVQFQDESVVDDSQLPKDRFSAERLKGVDSTLKIQPAELGDSAMYLCASSIRTSGGAYEQFFGPGTRLTVL.

The chain combines TRBV9 with TRBJ2-3; 9 bases are a match to TRBD2. The CDR3 sequence is 21 residues long. Germline CDR1 SGDLS, CDR2 YYNGEE. V lost 4 bases and J lost 2; bases outside the gene matches: 23. CDR3 coding DNA: TGTGCCAGCAGCCCAAAGGCTAGCGGGACGGAGATGGGAAAAAACACAGATACGCAGTATTTT. Translating gives CASSPKASGTEMGKNTDTQYF.

The V call is TRBV11-1, the J call TRBJ2-7, with TRBD1 identical over 9 bases. V gave up 5 bases and J gave up 5 bases; unmatched junction bases: 13. The CDR3 length is 16 residues. In germline, CDR1 is SGHAT, CDR2 FQDESV (reference sequence). CDR3 loop: CASSAGQGPVVDEQYF. CDR3 sequence (DNA): TGTGCCAGCAGCGCTGGACAGGGGCCGGTAGTAGACGAGCAGTACTTC.

The rearrangement joins TRBV28 to TRBJ2-7, with D perhaps matching TRBD2 (6 bases). V lost 2 bases to trimming and J lost 2 bases, with 13 bases between them. The CDR3 has 15 residues. CDR1 MDHEN and CDR2 SYDVKM come from the germline V gene. CDR3 sequence reads: CASSLGGGATYEQYF. The CDR3 DNA sequence: TGTGCCAGCAGTTTAGGTGGCGGGGCTACCTACGAGCAGTACTTC.

The chain has TRBV21-1 and TRBJ1-2. TRBV21-1 is described as a pseudogene. The CDR3 runs 16 residues. CDR3 sequence (DNA): TGTGCCAGCAGCAACCCCCGGGAGAGATATAACTATGGCTACACCTTC. Protein product: CASSNPRERYNYGYTF.

This clone came up a few times. The chain carries TRBV4-1 and TRBJ2-7; D gene uncertain. Trimming shortened V by 0 bases and J by 5 bases, and 14 bases separated the two germline ends. Germline V CDR1 and CDR2: MGHRA, YSYEKL. The CDR3 sequence is 15 residues long. The CDR3 loop reads CASSQDPGPIDEQYF. CDR3 nucleotides: TGCGCCAGCAGCCAAGATCCTGGCCCGATTGACGAGCAGTACTTC.

This clone was found once. V gene TRBV4-3 combines with J gene TRBJ2-1; D possibly matches TRBD1 or TRBD2 (5 bases each). Germline V gene data show CDR1 as LGHNA and CDR2 as YSLEER. This CDR3 has 17 residues. The V gene lost 1 base and the J gene lost 2 bases, with 15 bases spanning the gap. The CDR3: CASSQGPGTPTYNEQFF. As DNA, the CDR3 is TGCGCCAGCAGCCAAGGCCCCGGGACCCCTACCTACAATGAGCAGTTCTTC.

This chain joins TRBV7-9 and TRBJ2-7, with a tentative D call TRBD2 (6 bases). The germline V gene encodes CDR1 SEHNR and CDR2 FQNEAQ (reference sequence). The CDR3 contains 14 residues. V lost 3 bases and J lost 3, with 12 bases in between. The CDR3 DNA is TGTGCCAGCAGCTTGGGGGGACGCGGCTACGAGCAGTACTTC. Translating gives CASSLGGRGYEQYF.

The chain recombines TRBV11-1 with TRBJ1-5, with 7 positions matching TRBD1. The CDR3 spans 14 residues. The germline V gene encodes CDR1 SGHAT and CDR2 FQDESV (reference sequence). J gave up 4 bases and V 5 bases, and 5 bases lay outside the gene matches. The CDR3 here is CASSPDRYNQPQHF. As DNA, the CDR3 is TGTGCCAGCAGCCCGGACAGGTATAATCAGCCCCAGCATTTT.

The CDR3 reads CASSLYGGGANEQFF. The CDR3 region has the DNA TGTGCCAGCAGCTTGTATGGCGGGGGGGCCAATGAGCAGTTCTTC. The chain carries TRBV5-6 and TRBJ2-1; 9 bases agree with TRBD2. The germline V gene has CDR1 SGHDT and CDR2 YYEEEE. The CDR3 has 15 amino acids. J gave up 6 bases and V 1 base, and 5 bases lay outside the gene matches.

J is TRBJ1-1 and V is TRBV6-5; maybe TRBD1 (5 bases). Trimming took off 1 base at V and 4 bases at J, with 13 bases between the two ends. Germline V gene data show CDR1 as MNHEY and CDR2 as SVGAGI. The CDR3 extends over 15 amino acids. The CDR3 loop reads CASSYYRGLRTEAFF. The DNA for the CDR3 is TGTGCCAGCAGTTACTATAGGGGATTGCGCACTGAAGCTTTCTTT.

V is TRBV15 and J is TRBJ1-6; possibly TRBD1 for D (6 bases). The V gene's germline CDR1 is LNHNV and CDR2 YYDKDF (reference sequence). V was trimmed by 7 bases and J by 14 bases, leaving 15 bases between them. This CDR3 spans 12 amino acids. CDR3: CATKQGHGALHF. CDR3 DNA: TGTGCCACCAAACAGGGCCATGGGGCCCTCCACTTT.

This clone was seen more than once but under ten times. CDR3 protein: CASRRTGQNEKLFF. CDR3 DNA: TGTGCCAGCAGAAGGACAGGGCAAAATGAAAAACTGTTTTTT. The V call is TRBV2, the J call TRBJ1-4, with TRBD1 identical over 8 bases. After removal of 6 bases from V and 5 bases from J, the junction contained 5 bases not matched to a gene. CDR1 and CDR2 (germline): SNHLY, FYNNEI. This CDR3 has 14 amino acids. Supplemented by reference TRBV2 and TRBJ1-4, the full variable domain reads EPEVTQTPSHQVTQMGQEVILRCVPISNHLYFYWYRQILGQKVEFLVSFYNNEISEKSEIFDDQFSVERPDGSNFTLKIRSTKLEDSAMYFCASRRTGQNEKLFFGSGTQLSVL.

The chain joins TRBV9 to TRBJ1-5; unclear D gene. Germline assignment: CDR1 SGDLS and CDR2 YYNGEE. Trimming took 2 bases from V and 0 from J, leaving 27 bases between them. This CDR3 is built from 21 residues. The CDR3 region has the DNA TGTGCCAGCAGCGTTCCCCCCCGGTCCCTCCTTCTGTTTTTTAGCAATCAGCCCCAGCATTTT. Translation gives CASSVPPRSLLLFFSNQPQHF.

CDR3 residues: CASSSPTGLNEETQYF. The CDR3 DNA is TGTGCCAGCAGTTCCCCGACAGGACTTAACGAAGAGACCCAGTACTTC. The chain uses TRBV6-2 or TRBV6-3 and TRBJ2-5; the D gene is possibly TRBD1 (6 bases). V was shortened by 4 bases and J by 3 bases, with 18 bases between the two germline ends. This CDR3 comprises 16 residues. Germline loops: CDR1 MNHEY, CDR2 SVGEGT.

This clone appeared a single time. The chain joins TRBV5-1 to TRBJ2-5; 7 bases fit TRBD2. This CDR3 spans 15 amino acids. V lost 0 bases and J lost 2; bases outside the gene matches: 4. Germline V CDR1 and CDR2: SGHRS, YFSETQ. The CDR3 sequence is CASSLEWGGQETQYF. For the CDR3, the DNA is TGCGCCAGCAGCTTGGAATGGGGAGGGCAAGAGACCCAGTACTTC.

V usage is TRBV28 and J usage is TRBJ1-6; D is unclear. The germline V gene has CDR1 MDHEN and CDR2 SYDVKM. This CDR3 comprises 16 residues. Trimming took off 3 bases at V and 1 base at J, with 10 bases between the two ends. The CDR3 bases are TGTGCCAGCAGTTTTCCGACGGTGTCCTATAATTCACCCCTCCACTTT. Translation gives CASSFPTVSYNSPLHF. Full variable domain (remainder filled in from reference TRBV28 and TRBJ1-6): DVKVTQSSRYLVKRTGEKVFLECVQDMDHENMFWYRQDPGLGLRLIYFSYDVKMKEKGDIPEGYSVSREKKERFSLILESASTNQTSMYLCASSFPTVSYNSPLHFGNGTRLTVT.

This rearrangement joins TRBV5-1 to TRBJ1-1, with no clear D. Germline loops: CDR1 SGHRS, CDR2 YFSETQ. Trimming removed 0 bases from V and 4 bases from J, with 4 bases in between. This CDR3 is 12 amino acids long. CDR3 nucleotides: TGCGCCAGCAGCTTGGAGGGCACTGAAGCTTTCTTT. This sequence encodes CASSLEGTEAFF.

This clone occurred once. The chain uses TRBV10-3 and TRBJ2-1; 7 nucleotides agree with TRBD1. Germline lookup yields CDR1 ENHRY and CDR2 SYGVKD. CDR3 size: 16 residues. The ends lost 3 bases at V and 5 bases at J; junction bases unmatched: 10. CDR3 in DNA: TGTGCCATCAGTGACCCGAGACAGGGTAGAGACAATGAGCAGTTCTTC. It translates to CAISDPRQGRDNEQFF.

This chain uses TRBV7-3 with TRBJ1-1, with 7 bases identical to TRBD1. The CDR3 runs 13 residues. Germline V gene data show CDR1 as SGHTA and CDR2 as FQGTGA. CDR3 sequence (DNA): TGTGTCAGAGGGGACAGCTGTAACACTGAAGCTTTCTTT. It encodes CVRGDSCNTEAFF.